Presented here are 12 T cell receptor beta chains from one specimen sequenced in a study of cytotoxic CD8 clonotypes in ibrutinib-treated CLL. Assay used: immunoSEQ multiplex PCR; TCRdb lists only in-frame clones, some missing. The profile shows about 150,000 clones, 76% of them singletons. Specimen: PBMCs, collected after 24 months of ibrutinib treatment. The receptor set was obtained from a human donor with chronic lymphocytic leukemia.

The chain is built from TRBV7-3 and TRBJ2-2, with 13 bases that match TRBD2. Per germline, CDR1 SGHTA and CDR2 FQGTGA. The CDR3 is 17 residues long. V lost 5 bases to trimming and J lost 0 bases; unmatched junction nucleotides: 3. For the CDR3, the DNA is TGTGCCAGCAGCCCAGGACTAGCGGGGGCGAACACCGGGGAGCTGTTTTTT. This gives the protein CASSPGLAGANTGELFF.

The chain couples TRBV15 to TRBJ1-5; D uncertain. Trimming cost V 2 bases and J 2 bases, with 13 bases left between them. Germline lookup yields CDR1 LNHNV and CDR2 YYDKDF (reference sequence). The CDR3 spans 16 residues. The chain's CDR3 is CATSRRRSGGNQPQHF. For the CDR3, the DNA is TGTGCCACCAGCAGACGCCGGAGCGGGGGCAATCAGCCCCAGCATTTT. Full variable domain (remainder filled in from reference TRBV15 and TRBJ1-5): DAMVIQNPRYQVTQFGKPVTLSCSQTLNHNVMYWYQQKSSQAPKLLFHYYDKDFNNEADTPDNFQSRRPNTSFCFLDIRSPGLGDTAMYLCATSRRRSGGNQPQHFGDGTRLSIL.

Worth noting for this clone: At one boundary the junction diverges from the germline segment, which might be a read error. This chain links TRBV30 with TRBJ1-3; D perhaps matches TRBD1 (6 bases). The CDR3 is 14 residues long. The germline V gene encodes CDR1 GTSNPN and CDR2 SVGIG (reference sequence). The CDR3: CAWTLGGSENTIYF. The CDR3 DNA sequence: TGTGCCTGGACCTTGGGGGGCTCTGAAAACACCATATATTTT.

This clone turned up a few times. This chain joins TRBV7-2 and TRBJ1-6; no reliable D call. Trimming took off 2 bases at V and 5 bases at J, with 7 bases between the two ends. The CDR3 covers 14 residues. Looked up from germline, CDR1 is SGHTA and CDR2 is FQGNSA. The chain's CDR3 is CASSLWWNNSPLHF. The CDR3 bases are TGTGCCAGCAGCTTATGGTGGAATAATTCACCCCTCCACTTT.

This clone was seen only a few times. The chain links TRBV20-1 to TRBJ2-5; D could derive from TRBD1 or TRBD2 (5 bases each). Trimming took 7 bases from V and 5 from J, leaving 11 bases between them. There are 11 residues in the CDR3. CDR1 is DFQATT, CDR2 SNEGSKA, per germline (reference sequence). CDR3 loop: CSGGDRETQYF. The CDR3 coding sequence is TGCAGTGGAGGGGATCGCGAGACCCAGTACTTC.

The chain is built from TRBV7-2 and TRBJ2-1; TRBD1 is a possible D gene (6 bases). Germline values: CDR1 SGHTA, CDR2 FQGNSA. Trimming took off 5 bases at V and 6 bases at J, with 14 bases between the two ends. The CDR3 sequence is 14 residues long. CDR3 sequence (DNA): TGTGCCAGCAGCCTACTACAGGGTCCCAATGAGCAGTTCTTC. It encodes CASSLLQGPNEQFF.

This chain connects TRBV7-2 to TRBJ2-4; D possibly corresponds to TRBD2 (6 bases). CDR1 is SGHTA and CDR2 is FQGNSA in the germline V gene. The V and J ends lost 2 bases and 2 bases respectively, with 19 bases between them. The CDR3 covers 18 residues. The CDR3 DNA reads as TGTGCCAGCAGCTTAACGGGGCTTCGGGCGGGGACCAAAAACATTCAGTACTTC. Encoded protein: CASSLTGLRAGTKNIQYF.

The chain recombines TRBV29-1 with TRBJ1-2; a weak D match, TRBD1 (6 bases). Trimming cost V 3 bases and J 1 base, with 15 bases left between them. The CDR3 runs 15 residues. Germline loops: CDR1 SQVTM, CDR2 ANQGSEA. CDR3 sequence (DNA): TGCAGCGTTGATGGGCAGGGGAGTAGTAACTATGGCTACACCTTC. Translated, it gives CSVDGQGSSNYGYTF.

The chain employs TRBV6-5 and TRBJ1-1; weak D call: TRBD1 (6 bases). The V gene's germline CDR1 is MNHEY and CDR2 SVGAGI. V lost 4 bases and J lost 4, with 16 bases in between. The CDR3 runs to 15 residues. DNA of the CDR3: TGTGCCAGCAGTTGGTTGGCAGGGGCCGGCACTGAAGCTTTCTTT. It is translated as CASSWLAGAGTEAFF.

V usage is TRBV30 and J usage is TRBJ1-5, with D hard to call. Germline V lookup: CDR1 GTSNPN, CDR2 SVGIG (reference sequence). The CDR3 length is 13 residues. V was clipped by 0 bases and J by 0 bases, with 3 bases between them. The CDR3: CAWSVDSNQPQHF. The DNA for the CDR3 is TGTGCCTGGAGTGTGGATAGCAATCAGCCCCAGCATTTT.

A single count supports this clone. The chain uses TRBV4-2 and TRBJ2-7; possibly TRBD1 or TRBD2 for D (5 bases each). The germline CDR1 and CDR2 sequences are LGHNA and YNFKEQ. V was clipped by 5 bases and J by 4 bases, with 9 bases between them. The CDR3 spans 12 residues. The CDR3 loop is CASSFWGYEQYF. CDR3 bases: TGTGCCAGCAGCTTTTGGGGGTACGAGCAGTACTTC.

The rearrangement uses TRBV7-3 and TRBJ2-2; the match to TRBD2 covers 8 bases. The junction had 3 bases not matched to a gene; V was cut back by 5 bases and J by 4 bases. Germline CDR1 SGHTA, CDR2 FQGTGA. The CDR3 contains 14 residues. The CDR3 DNA follows: TGTGCCAGCAGCCCAGCGGGGGCCACCGGGGAGCTGTTTTTT. It specifies CASSPAGATGELFF.